Listed below are T cell receptor beta chains from one sample, sequenced in a study of OX40 agonist ivuxolimab in advanced cancers. Measured with immunoSEQ multiplex PCR; TCRdb has only the in-frame clones, and not every one. The data hold under 85,000 clones, with 88% observed a single time. The sample was CD4+ or CD8+ T cells sorted from blood, taken in a trial of the OX40 agonist ivuxolimab. The receptor set was obtained from an adult with an advanced solid tumor such as melanoma, head and neck, liver or kidney cancer. CDR3s leave out the opening cysteine and the closing phenylalanine or tryptophan. Clone size is shown for a subset of rows, as once, few, many or a class of expanded clone.

clone_size: -
v_call: TRBV11-2
cdr3_aa: ASSPLGTFRNEQF

clone_size: -
v_call: TRBV19
cdr3_aa: ASNPRGYGYT

clone_size: once
v_call: TRBV13
cdr3_aa: ASSLTSMNNEQF

clone_size: -
v_call: TRBV7-9
cdr3_aa: ASSSLMTSGSRNEQF

clone_size: -
v_call: TRBV30
cdr3_aa: AWSYYQETQY

clone_size: -
v_call: TRBV5-1
cdr3_aa: ASEWTEHSNQPQH

clone_size: -
v_call: TRBV4-1
cdr3_aa: ASSHSRAVSYNEQF

clone_size: -
v_call: TRBV5-1
cdr3_aa: ASSLEGRAAYNEQF

clone_size: -
v_call: TRBV15
cdr3_aa: ATSRDVGSKQTQY

clone_size: few
v_call: TRBV19
cdr3_aa: ASYSTYGTF

clone_size: -
v_call: TRBV5-1
cdr3_aa: ASSLNSGGNEQY

clone_size: -
v_call: TRBV5-1
cdr3_aa: ASSLGKQGSAEQY

clone_size: once
v_call: TRBV18
cdr3_aa: ASSPHDITGATTDTQY

clone_size: -
v_call: TRBV5-1
cdr3_aa: ASSFPQETQY

clone_size: -
v_call: TRBV4-1
cdr3_aa: ASSQDHRLLGNTIY

clone_size: -
v_call: TRBV19
cdr3_aa: ASSAGFNSPLH

clone_size: -
v_call: TRBV9
cdr3_aa: ASSVAPRGLYNEQF

clone_size: once
v_call: TRBV9
cdr3_aa: ASSSWEGAGIYEQY

clone_size: -
v_call: TRBV5-6
cdr3_aa: ASSWQLTYGYT

clone_size: -
v_call: TRBV7-9
cdr3_aa: ASSLTGQAYEQY

clone_size: -
v_call: TRBV6-5
cdr3_aa: ASSYSGGKLF

clone_size: few
v_call: TRBV6-5
cdr3_aa: ASSFVSGSKNEQF

clone_size: -
v_call: TRBV27
cdr3_aa: ASSPPGGGGYQETQY

clone_size: few
v_call: TRBV25-1
cdr3_aa: ASSDDRGGGYT

clone_size: once
v_call: TRBV10-3
cdr3_aa: AISDLAGRYNEQF

clone_size: -
v_call: TRBV2
cdr3_aa: ASSWTGGPYEQY

clone_size: -
v_call: TRBV6-1
cdr3_aa: ASSPARERGYT

clone_size: few
v_call: TRBV19
cdr3_aa: ASHTRASTEAF

clone_size: -
v_call: TRBV5-8
cdr3_aa: ASSPVGQGRAKNIQY

clone_size: -
v_call: TRBV7-9
cdr3_aa: ASTSPGEQY

clone_size: once
v_call: TRBV9
cdr3_aa: ASSVAGGSSYNEQF

clone_size: -
v_call: TRBV5-1
cdr3_aa: ASSLDVNTEAF

clone_size: -
v_call: TRBV9
cdr3_aa: ASSGAGRKQETQY

clone_size: -
v_call: TRBV11-2
cdr3_aa: ASSLVVGSTDTQY

clone_size: -
v_call: TRBV29-1
cdr3_aa: SALDRANYGYT